These T cell receptor beta chains were read from a single sample in a study of blood T cell repertoires in COVID-19. This table comes from immunoSEQ multiplex PCR, and its TCRdb copy is limited to in-frame clones, with some not included. The table records about 230,000 clones, about 85% of them present only once. Material: peripheral blood. The receptors stem from a woman older than 75 with acute or convalescent COVID-19. CDR3s include the opening cysteine and the closing phenylalanine or tryptophan. A D gene is named only where the DNA matches it firmly. Not every row has a clone size; where given, it reads once, few, many or a size class.

abundance: .; j_gene: TRBJ2-7; len: 16; v_gene: TRBV9; d_gene: .; CDR3nt: TGTGCCAGCAGCGTAGGGGGGGGCCTAGCGGACTACGAGCAGTACTTC; CDR3aa: CASSVGGGLADYEQYF
abundance: .; j_gene: TRBJ1-3; len: 14; v_gene: TRBV2; d_gene: .; CDR3nt: TGTGCCAGCAATGACATACAGTACGGAAACACCATATATTTT; CDR3aa: CASNDIQYGNTIYF
abundance: .; j_gene: TRBJ1-4; len: 15; v_gene: TRBV6-6; d_gene: TRBD1; CDR3nt: TGTGCCAGCAGCCGCACGGGACAGGGAAATGAAAAACTGTTTTTT; CDR3aa: CASSRTGQGNEKLFF
abundance: few; j_gene: TRBJ2-7; len: 12; v_gene: TRBV6-6; d_gene: .; CDR3nt: TGTGCCAGCGGGCGGGGCCCCTACGAGCAGTACTTC; CDR3aa: CASGRGPYEQYF
abundance: .; j_gene: TRBJ2-1; len: 14; v_gene: TRBV20-1; d_gene: TRBD2; CDR3nt: TGCAGTGCTGGTGGGACTAGCGGGAGGAATGAGCAGTTCTTC; CDR3aa: CSAGGTSGRNEQFF
abundance: .; j_gene: TRBJ2-5; len: 14; v_gene: TRBV5-1; d_gene: .; CDR3nt: TGCGCCAGCAGCTTGGGCGTCCCGCCGGAGACCCAGTACTTC; CDR3aa: CASSLGVPPETQYF
abundance: .; j_gene: TRBJ2-7; len: 14; v_gene: TRBV9; d_gene: TRBD2; CDR3nt: TGTGCCAGCAGCGCCTTTAGCGGGGCGTACGAGCAGTACTTC; CDR3aa: CASSAFSGAYEQYF
abundance: .; j_gene: TRBJ2-5; len: 17; v_gene: TRBV5-1; d_gene: TRBD2; CDR3nt: TGCGCCAGCAGCGGAACTAGCGGGCGTACGGACCAAGAGACCCAGTACTTC; CDR3aa: CASSGTSGRTDQETQYF
abundance: .; j_gene: TRBJ2-5; len: 12; v_gene: TRBV29-1; d_gene: .; CDR3nt: TGCAGCGCTACGGACACCCGAGAGACCCAGTACTTC; CDR3aa: CSATDTRETQYF
abundance: .; j_gene: TRBJ2-2; len: 17; v_gene: TRBV6-4; d_gene: TRBD1; CDR3nt: TGTGCCAGCAGAAAGGACAGGGGGCCGGTGAACACCGGGGAGCTGTTTTTT; CDR3aa: CASRKDRGPVNTGELFF
abundance: .; j_gene: TRBJ1-1; len: 14; v_gene: TRBV7-3; d_gene: TRBD1; CDR3nt: TGTGCCAGCAGCCCTAGGGGGCAGGCGGCTGAAGCTTTCTTT; CDR3aa: CASSPRGQAAEAFF
abundance: .; j_gene: TRBJ1-1; len: 16; v_gene: TRBV18; d_gene: TRBD1; CDR3nt: TGTGCCAGCTCACCACGACCGGGACAGCCGAACACTGAAGCTTTCTTT; CDR3aa: CASSPRPGQPNTEAFF
abundance: .; j_gene: TRBJ2-7; len: 13; v_gene: TRBV19; d_gene: .; CDR3nt: TGTGCCAGTAGTTATACACCAGGTGGAGAGCAGTACTTC; CDR3aa: CASSYTPGGEQYF
abundance: .; j_gene: TRBJ1-1; len: 13; v_gene: TRBV3-1/TRBV3-2; d_gene: TRBD1; CDR3nt: TGTGCCAGCAGCCTCCTAGGACAGGTTGAAGCTTTCTTT; CDR3aa: CASSLLGQVEAFF
abundance: .; j_gene: TRBJ1-2; len: 11; v_gene: TRBV3-1/TRBV3-2; d_gene: TRBD1; CDR3nt: TGTGCCAGCAGCCTGGGACAGGGCTACACCTTC; CDR3aa: CASSLGQGYTF
abundance: .; j_gene: TRBJ1-3; len: 16; v_gene: TRBV10-3; d_gene: TRBD1; CDR3nt: TGTGCCTCCGATTCTGGACAGGGGGCCTCTGGAAACACCATATATTTT; CDR3aa: CASDSGQGASGNTIYF
abundance: .; j_gene: TRBJ2-1; len: 15; v_gene: TRBV3-1/TRBV3-2; d_gene: .; CDR3nt: TGTGCCAGCAGCCCTTCAGGAGGAGGCTACAATGAGCAGTTCTTC; CDR3aa: CASSPSGGGYNEQFF
abundance: .; j_gene: TRBJ2-2; len: 15; v_gene: TRBV7-6; d_gene: .; CDR3nt: TGTGCCAGCAGCTTAGCACTACGGGGCACCGGGGAGCTGTTTTTT; CDR3aa: CASSLALRGTGELFF
abundance: .; j_gene: TRBJ2-7; len: 15; v_gene: TRBV27; d_gene: TRBD1; CDR3nt: TGTGCCAGCAGTCACTACCGGGACAGGAACTACGAGCAGTACTTC; CDR3aa: CASSHYRDRNYEQYF
abundance: .; j_gene: TRBJ2-6; len: 18; v_gene: TRBV5-1; d_gene: TRBD1; CDR3nt: TGCGCCAGCAGCCAGTATCTGACAGGGAGATCTGGGGCCAACGTCCTGACTTTC; CDR3aa: CASSQYLTGRSGANVLTF
abundance: .; j_gene: TRBJ1-1; len: 14; v_gene: TRBV2; d_gene: TRBD1; CDR3nt: TGTGCCAGCAGGATCGGGACAGAGGGAAGGAGAGCTTTCTTT; CDR3aa: CASRIGTEGRRAFF
abundance: .; j_gene: TRBJ2-5; len: 14; v_gene: TRBV7-2; d_gene: .; CDR3nt: TGTGCCAGCAGTCAGGGACTGTCACAAGAGACCCAGTACTTC; CDR3aa: CASSQGLSQETQYF
abundance: .; j_gene: TRBJ2-3; len: 15; v_gene: TRBV7-2; d_gene: TRBD1; CDR3nt: TGTGCCAGCGGCATCAGGGGGCTTGGGACAGATACGCAGTATTTT; CDR3aa: CASGIRGLGTDTQYF
abundance: .; j_gene: TRBJ2-2; len: 17; v_gene: TRBV19; d_gene: .; CDR3nt: TGTGCCAGTAGTATTGGCAGCCTAGCTCAGAGCACCGGGGAGCTGTTTTTT; CDR3aa: CASSIGSLAQSTGELFF
abundance: few; j_gene: TRBJ1-5; len: 14; v_gene: TRBV6-8; d_gene: TRBD1; CDR3nt: TGTGCCAGCAGATCACAGGGGGCGGATCAGCCCCAGCATTTT; CDR3aa: CASRSQGADQPQHF
abundance: .; j_gene: TRBJ1-2; len: 13; v_gene: TRBV12-3/TRBV12-4; d_gene: .; CDR3nt: TGTGCCACCTCCTTGGGGGGTCATGAGCGCTACACCTTC; CDR3aa: CATSLGGHERYTF